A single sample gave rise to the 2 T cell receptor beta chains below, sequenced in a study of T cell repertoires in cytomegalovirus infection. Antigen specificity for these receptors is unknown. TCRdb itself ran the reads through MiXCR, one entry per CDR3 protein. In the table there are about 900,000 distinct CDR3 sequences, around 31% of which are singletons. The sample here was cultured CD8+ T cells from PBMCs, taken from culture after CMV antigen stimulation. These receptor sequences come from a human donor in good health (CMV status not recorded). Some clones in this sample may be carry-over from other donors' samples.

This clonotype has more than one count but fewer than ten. The DNA of the CDR3 is TGTGCCATCTACGGCGGGGCTGAAGCTTTCTTT. Protein: CAIYGGAEAFF. The chain carries TRBV10-3 and TRBJ1-1; no firm D call. This CDR3 spans 11 amino acids. Germline CDR1 reads ENHRY; CDR2 reads SYGVKD. V lost 8 bases and J lost 6, with 10 bases in between.

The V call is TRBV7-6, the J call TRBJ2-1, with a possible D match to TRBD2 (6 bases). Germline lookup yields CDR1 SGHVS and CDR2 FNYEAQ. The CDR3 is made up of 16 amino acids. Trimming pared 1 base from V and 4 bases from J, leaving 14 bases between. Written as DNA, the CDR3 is TGTGCCAGCAGCTTAGAATGGGCGGGGCTATACAATGAGCAGTTCTTC. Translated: CASSLEWAGLYNEQFF.